These 11 T cell receptor beta chains came from one sample sequenced in a study of T-cell reconstitution after alpha-beta-depleted transplantation in children. For TCRbeta, the library was prepared with unique molecular identifiers. A single record per CDR3 protein comes from TCRdb applying MiXCR to the PCR reads. This table holds 700,000 to 950,000 distinct CDR3 sequences, under 20% found once. Sequenced material: PBMCs, mostly from graft donor cells, taken 360 days after TCRalphabeta/CD19-depleted stem cell transplant. These receptors all stem from a male patient aged 5 to 17 who had a stem cell transplant for acute lymphoblastic leukemia, so the T cells may come from the graft donor.

Many counts were recorded for this clonotype. This rearrangement joins TRBV7-9 to TRBJ2-1; 9 bases fit TRBD1. J was trimmed by 4 bases and V by 4 bases; bases with no gene match: 5. The CDR3 runs to 15 residues. The V gene's germline CDR1 is SEHNR and CDR2 FQNEAQ (reference sequence). The CDR3 reads CASSSGQGYYNEQFF. As DNA, the CDR3 is TGTGCCAGCAGCTCGGGACAGGGTTATTACAATGAGCAGTTCTTC.

The chain recombines TRBV2 with TRBJ1-2; D might be TRBD1 (5 bases). The CDR3 has 16 amino acids. Trimming removed 7 bases at V and 3 bases at J, with 21 bases between. Per the germline V gene, CDR1 is SNHLY and CDR2 is FYNNEI. CDR3 sequence (DNA): TGTGCCAGCATTCTATGGGGACCGTGGGGAGACTATGGCTACACCTTC. Residues: CASILWGPWGDYGYTF.

The sample holds a few counts of this clonotype. V usage is TRBV18 and J usage is TRBJ2-2; D gene uncertain. The CDR3 runs to 14 residues. Per the germline V gene, CDR1 is KGHSH and CDR2 is LQKENI. The V and J ends lost 3 bases and 3 bases respectively, with 8 bases between them. CDR3 amino acids: CASSPLRDTGELFF. The CDR3 nucleotides are TGTGCCAGCTCACCCCTCCGGGACACCGGGGAGCTGTTTTTT.

The chain couples TRBV5-1 to TRBJ2-7, with 7 bases matching TRBD2. After removal of 1 base from V and 2 bases from J, the junction contained 3 bases not matched to a gene. The germline CDR1 and CDR2 sequences are SGHRS and YFSETQ. The CDR3 has 14 amino acids. In DNA form, the CDR3 reads TGCGCCAGCAGCTTGTGGGGAGGGGCCTACGAGCAGTACTTC. Protein product: CASSLWGGAYEQYF.

The chain combines TRBV4-1 with TRBJ2-3, with TRBD1 matching over 8 bases. The CDR3 has 15 amino acids. Per germline, CDR1 MGHRA and CDR2 YSYEKL. V was pared by 5 bases and J by 3 bases, with 7 bases of the junction left unmatched. CDR3 protein: CASSTLHRGTDTQYF. The CDR3 nucleotides are TGCGCCAGCAGCACTCTCCACAGGGGGACAGATACGCAGTATTTT.

The chain links TRBV2 to TRBJ2-1, with TRBD1 as a possible D gene (5 bases). Trimming cost V 8 bases and J 7 bases, with 15 bases left between them. This CDR3 contains 13 residues. The germline CDR1 and CDR2 sequences are SNHLY and FYNNEI. Written as DNA, the CDR3 is TGTGCCAGCTTGGCAGGGCTTTGGAATGAGCAGTTCTTC. As protein: CASLAGLWNEQFF.

This sequence joins TRBV12-3 or TRBV12-4 and TRBJ1-6; D unresolved. V was shortened by 3 bases and J by 7 bases, with 7 bases between the two germline ends. The CDR3 loop spans 13 amino acids. CDR3 sequence: CASSFALNSPLHF. The CDR3 coding sequence is TGTGCCAGCAGTTTCGCTTTAAATTCACCCCTCCACTTT.

This sequence joins TRBV6-5 and TRBJ1-2, with D maybe TRBD1 (5 bases). V gave up 2 bases and J gave up 4 bases, with 8 bases separating them. Germline assignment: CDR1 MNHEY and CDR2 SVGAGI. The CDR3 loop spans 13 amino acids. CDR3 nucleotides: TGTGCCAGCAGTTACGGGGCTAGCTATGGCTACACCTTC. Translation: CASSYGASYGYTF.

A remark on this clonotype: A much larger clonotype is one base distant, so this may be a read error. The chain uses TRBV24-1 and TRBJ1-5; D not resolved. CDR1 and CDR2 (germline): KGHDR, SFDVKD. The V end was cut by 3 bases, the J end by 4 bases, with 3 bases between. This CDR3 is 12 amino acids long. In nucleotides, the CDR3 is TGTGCCACCAGTGATGTGAATCAGCCCCAGCATTTT. It yields the protein CATSDVNQPQHF.

This chain uses TRBV5-1 with TRBJ2-1, with D uncertain. Germline V gene sequence: CDR1 SGHRS, CDR2 YFSETQ. The CDR3 contains 15 residues. Trimming took off 0 bases at V and 7 bases at J, with 14 bases between the two ends. CDR3 sequence: CASSLVARLGNEQFF. CDR3 in DNA: TGCGCCAGCAGCTTGGTAGCTAGGCTTGGAAATGAGCAGTTCTTC.

V is TRBV11-1 and J is TRBJ1-1; no clear D. The CDR3 loop spans 14 amino acids. V lost 7 bases and J lost 1, with 13 bases in between. Germline V gene sequence: CDR1 SGHAT, CDR2 FQDESV (reference sequence). The CDR3 DNA sequence: TGTGCCAGCACCCCAGAGCGAGCGAACACTGAAGCTTTCTTT. It encodes CASTPERANTEAFF.